A selection of T cell receptor beta chains follows, all from one sample in a study of T-cell memory formation after mild COVID-19. TCRdb used MiXCR to reprocess the 5' RACE reads, holding one entry per CDR3 protein. The table has 250,000 to 300,000 distinct CDR3 sequences, around 15% seen once. Sequences were obtained from PBMCs or a T cell subset sorted from them (not recorded which). These receptors were collected from a man between 18 and 35 years old who had mild COVID-19 (a few samples of this study predate the infection). Cell type and time point are not known. Both conserved end residues are part of each CDR3. D genes are given only for firm matches. Size tells how often a clone was seen (once, few, many) or the class of an expanded clone, and some rows leave it out.

J gene: TRBJ2-7
D gene: TRBD2
V gene: TRBV5-1
clone size: few
CDR3 protein: CASSWEGLSQGEQYF
CDR3 DNA: TGCGCCAGCAGCTGGGAGGGACTTTCCCAGGGAGAGCAGTACTTC

J gene: TRBJ2-2
D gene: NA
V gene: TRBV12-3/TRBV12-4
clone size: few
CDR3 protein: CASSLGRLGELFF
CDR3 DNA: TGTGCCAGCAGTTTAGGGCGGCTGGGGGAGCTGTTTTTT

J gene: TRBJ1-5
D gene: TRBD1
V gene: TRBV28
clone size: NA
CDR3 protein: CASSPGGEGSNQPQHF
CDR3 DNA: TGTGCCAGCAGCCCAGGGGGAGAGGGTAGCAATCAGCCCCAGCATTTT

J gene: TRBJ2-2
D gene: NA
V gene: TRBV19
clone size: NA
CDR3 protein: CASHSGNYWTGELFF
CDR3 DNA: TGTGCCAGCCATTCAGGGAATTATTGGACCGGGGAGCTGTTTTTT

J gene: TRBJ2-1
D gene: TRBD2
V gene: TRBV29-1
clone size: NA
CDR3 protein: CSVERGGYNEQFF
CDR3 DNA: TGCAGCGTTGAACGGGGGGGCTACAATGAGCAGTTCTTC

J gene: TRBJ1-2
D gene: NA
V gene: TRBV9
clone size: few
CDR3 protein: CASSADTRNYGYTF
CDR3 DNA: TGTGCCAGCAGCGCGGACACGCGTAACTATGGCTACACCTTC

J gene: TRBJ2-4
D gene: NA
V gene: TRBV4-1
clone size: NA
CDR3 protein: CASSQDRWNIQYF
CDR3 DNA: TGCGCCAGCAGCCAAGATAGGTGGAACATTCAGTACTTC

J gene: TRBJ1-2
D gene: TRBD1
V gene: TRBV6-5
clone size: few
CDR3 protein: CASSGQGLGYTF
CDR3 DNA: TGTGCCAGCAGTGGACAGGGCCTCGGCTACACCTTC

J gene: TRBJ2-1
D gene: TRBD1
V gene: TRBV18
clone size: NA
CDR3 protein: CASSHRDRYDDEQFF
CDR3 DNA: TGTGCCAGCTCACACCGGGACAGGTACGACGATGAGCAGTTCTTC

J gene: TRBJ1-1
D gene: NA
V gene: TRBV12-3/TRBV12-4
clone size: many
CDR3 protein: CASVSEGGQNTEAFF
CDR3 DNA: TGTGCCAGCGTTAGCGAGGGGGGTCAGAACACTGAAGCTTTCTTT

J gene: TRBJ2-5
D gene: NA
V gene: TRBV5-1
clone size: few
CDR3 protein: CASSLAGEAETQYF
CDR3 DNA: TGCGCCAGCAGCTTGGCAGGGGAGGCAGAGACCCAGTACTTC

J gene: TRBJ1-5
D gene: NA
V gene: TRBV20-1
clone size: NA
CDR3 protein: CSASEVSNQPQHF
CDR3 DNA: TGCAGTGCTTCCGAGGTCAGCAATCAGCCCCAGCATTTT

J gene: TRBJ1-6
D gene: NA
V gene: TRBV9
clone size: NA
CDR3 protein: CASSTRPADSPLHF
CDR3 DNA: TGTGCCAGCAGCACCCGGCCAGCGGATTCACCCCTCCACTTT

J gene: TRBJ1-5
D gene: NA
V gene: TRBV6-5
clone size: many
CDR3 protein: CASSYSDGIPHF
CDR3 DNA: TGTGCCAGCAGTTACTCGGACGGGATTCCGCATTTT

J gene: TRBJ2-7
D gene: NA
V gene: TRBV29-1
clone size: few
CDR3 protein: CSFEGNSYEQYF
CDR3 DNA: TGCAGCTTTGAGGGGAACTCCTACGAGCAGTACTTC

J gene: TRBJ2-3
D gene: NA
V gene: TRBV6-5
clone size: NA
CDR3 protein: CASSYSTAGVGDTQYF
CDR3 DNA: TGTGCCAGCAGTTACTCGACGGCAGGGGTGGGTGATACGCAGTATTTT

J gene: TRBJ1-1
D gene: NA
V gene: TRBV29-1
clone size: many
CDR3 protein: CSVARMNTEAFF
CDR3 DNA: TGCAGCGTTGCCAGGATGAACACTGAAGCTTTCTTT

J gene: TRBJ2-1
D gene: NA
V gene: TRBV7-6
clone size: NA
CDR3 protein: CASTNGGDEQFF
CDR3 DNA: TGTGCCAGCACCAACGGAGGGGATGAGCAGTTCTTC

J gene: TRBJ2-3
D gene: TRBD2
V gene: TRBV2
clone size: NA
CDR3 protein: CASSVEAGRRDTQYF
CDR3 DNA: TGTGCCAGCAGTGTAGAAGCGGGGAGAAGAGATACGCAGTATTTT

J gene: TRBJ2-3
D gene: NA
V gene: TRBV6-2/TRBV6-3
clone size: NA
CDR3 protein: CASTEREDTQYF
CDR3 DNA: TGTGCCAGCACTGAACGTGAAGATACGCAGTATTTT